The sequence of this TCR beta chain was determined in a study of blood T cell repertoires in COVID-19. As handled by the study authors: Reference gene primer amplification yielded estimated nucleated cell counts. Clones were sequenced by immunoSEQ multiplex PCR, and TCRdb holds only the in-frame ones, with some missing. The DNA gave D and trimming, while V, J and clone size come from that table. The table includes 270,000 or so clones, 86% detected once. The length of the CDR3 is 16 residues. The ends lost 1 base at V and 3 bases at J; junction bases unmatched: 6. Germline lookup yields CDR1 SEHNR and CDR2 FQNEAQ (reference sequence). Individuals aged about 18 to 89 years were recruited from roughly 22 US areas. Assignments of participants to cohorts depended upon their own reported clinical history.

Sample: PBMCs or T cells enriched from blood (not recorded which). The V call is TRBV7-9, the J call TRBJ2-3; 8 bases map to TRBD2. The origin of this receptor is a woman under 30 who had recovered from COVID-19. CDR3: CASSLGREGRTDTQYF. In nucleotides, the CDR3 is TGTGCCAGCAGCTTAGGTCGGGAGGGCCGAACAGATACGCAGTATTTT.